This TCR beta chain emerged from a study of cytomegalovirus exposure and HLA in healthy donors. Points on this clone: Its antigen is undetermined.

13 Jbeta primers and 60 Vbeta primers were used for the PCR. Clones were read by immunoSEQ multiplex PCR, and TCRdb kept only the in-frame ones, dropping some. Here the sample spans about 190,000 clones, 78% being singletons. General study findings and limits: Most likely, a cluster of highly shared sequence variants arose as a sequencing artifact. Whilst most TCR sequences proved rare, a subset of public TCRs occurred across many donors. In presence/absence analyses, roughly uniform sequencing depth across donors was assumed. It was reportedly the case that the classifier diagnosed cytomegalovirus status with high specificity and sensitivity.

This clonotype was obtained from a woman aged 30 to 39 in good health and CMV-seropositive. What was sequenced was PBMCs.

Here the CDR3 DNA reads TGCGCCAGCAGCTTGGAGCCAGGGGGCCAGCGGAACACTGAAGCTTTCTTT. Amino acids: CASSLEPGGQRNTEAFF. The rearrangement uses TRBV5-1 and TRBJ1-1; 8 bases align to TRBD1. V was pared by 0 bases and J by 1 base, with 8 bases of the junction left unmatched. Germline V gives CDR1 SGHRS, CDR2 YFSETQ. The CDR3 spans 17 residues.